These 14 T cell receptor beta chains came from one sample sequenced in a study of cytomegalovirus exposure and HLA in healthy donors. The primer mix had 60 Vbeta and 13 Jbeta primers. TCRdb's table, derived via immunoSEQ multiplex PCR, lists solely in-frame clones and lacks some. The repertoire holds some 90,000 clones, with 70% as singletons. Sequenced material: PBMCs. All receptors come from a man aged 50-59 years in good health and CMV-seronegative.

This chain connects TRBV7-9 to TRBJ1-3; the D gene is possibly TRBD1 (5 bases). Germline V gene lookup returns CDR1 SEHNR and CDR2 FQNEAQ (reference sequence). The CDR3 extends over 13 amino acids. The V end was cut by 1 base, the J end by 10 bases, with 11 bases between. CDR3 nucleotide sequence: TGTGCCAGCAGCTTAGTGCGGGGCCCAACCATATATTTT. Translated: CASSLVRGPTIYF.

This clone was seen more than once but under ten times. The genes are TRBV5-8 and TRBJ2-3, with D tentatively TRBD1 (5 bases). V lost 4 bases, J lost 0 bases, and 12 bases lay in between. The length of the CDR3 is 15 residues. Looked up from germline, CDR1 is SGHTS and CDR2 is YDEGEE. Here the CDR3 reads CASSLSGSSTDTQYF. Here the CDR3 DNA reads TGTGCCAGCAGCCTGTCAGGGTCTAGCACAGATACGCAGTATTTT.

The V gene is TRBV28, the J gene TRBJ1-1; D perhaps matches TRBD1 (5 bases). The germline CDR1 and CDR2 sequences are MDHEN and SYDVKM. This CDR3 is 14 amino acids long. Trimming took off 7 bases at V and 2 bases at J, with 14 bases between the two ends. The DNA for the CDR3 is TGTGCCAGCAACCACGGGGGGGAAAACACTGAAGCTTTCTTT. This gives the protein CASNHGGENTEAFF.

This clone has only one observation. The V call is TRBV7-9, the J call TRBJ2-1; 10 positions agree with TRBD2. V lost 0 bases and J lost 5; bases outside the gene matches: 4. This CDR3 comprises 16 residues. From germline, CDR1 is SEHNR and CDR2 FQNEAQ (reference sequence). The DNA for the CDR3 is TGTGCCAGCAGCTTAGCAGGGCTAGCGGGGGACAATGAGCAGTTCTTC. It encodes CASSLAGLAGDNEQFF.

The genes are TRBV20-1 and TRBJ1-2; D possibly corresponds to TRBD1 (6 bases). Trimming left V 3 bases short and J 12 bases short, with 11 bases between. CDR3 length: 10 amino acids. Germline V lookup: CDR1 DFQATT, CDR2 SNEGSKA (reference sequence). This CDR3 is CSARETGHTF. CDR3 DNA: TGCAGTGCTAGGGAGACAGGCCACACCTTC.

CDR3 nucleotides: TGTGCCAGCAGCTTTGGGGGGGGTTCAATTGTAGATGAGCAGTTCTTC. Protein: CASSFGGGSIVDEQFF. The chain combines TRBV9 with TRBJ2-1; TRBD2 aligns across 7 bases. V was clipped by 4 bases and J by 8 bases; unmatched bases: 15. This CDR3 comprises 16 residues. Germline V gene lookup returns CDR1 SGDLS and CDR2 YYNGEE.

This rearrangement joins TRBV1 to TRBJ2-2; TRBD1 is taken as the D call from the table, unchecked against the DNA. TRBV1 is a pseudogene segment. The CDR3 sequence is 16 residues long. The CDR3: CTSSHLDTLEGGELFF. CDR3 DNA: TGCACCAGCAGCCACCTGGACACCCTGGAAGGCGGGGAGCTGTTTTTT.

This clone was counted between two and nine times. This rearrangement joins TRBV30 to TRBJ1-5, with 11 positions matching TRBD1. V dropped 0 bases and J dropped 8; count of bases not matched to a gene: 3. Germline V lookup: CDR1 GTSNPN, CDR2 SVGIG (reference sequence). There are 14 residues in the CDR3. CDR3 DNA: TGTGCCTGGAGTGTAGGGACAGGGGGTAAGCCCCAGCATTTT. It encodes CAWSVGTGGKPQHF.

The chain has TRBV5-1 and TRBJ1-2; 7 bases agree with TRBD1. J lost 4 bases, V lost 2 bases, and 5 bases had no gene match. The CDR3 loop spans 14 amino acids. Germline CDR1 reads SGHRS; CDR2 reads YFSETQ. CDR3 residues: CASSLQTGPYGYTF. DNA for the CDR3: TGCGCCAGCAGCTTACAGACAGGGCCCTATGGCTACACCTTC.

This clone was detected once. V and J are TRBV10-1 and TRBJ1-1; 8 nucleotides line up with TRBD1. Germline V gives CDR1 WNHNN, CDR2 SYGVQD (reference sequence). V shed 4 bases and J 6 bases; nucleotides not matched to a gene: 4. CDR3 length equals 13 residues. DNA of the CDR3: TGCGCCAGCAGTGCCACAGGGGGGGCTGAAGCTTTCTTT. As protein: CASSATGGAEAFF.

V usage is TRBV27 and J usage is TRBJ2-7; TRBD2 might be the D (6 bases). The CDR3 has 11 residues. Looked up from germline, CDR1 is MNHEY and CDR2 is SMNVEV (reference sequence). V dropped 6 bases and J dropped 7 bases, with 10 bases sitting between them. This CDR3 reads CASSNRGEQYF. The CDR3 nucleotides are TGTGCCAGCAGCAACCGGGGGGAGCAGTACTTC.

The chain couples TRBV9 to TRBJ1-1; the D gene is possibly TRBD1 (6 bases). CDR1 is SGDLS, CDR2 YYNGEE, per germline. Trimming removed 4 bases at V and 8 bases at J, with 12 bases between. The length of the CDR3 is 12 residues. For the CDR3, the DNA is TGTGCCAGCAGCTCAGGACAGCTAGAAGCTTTCTTT. It translates to CASSSGQLEAFF.

The rearrangement uses TRBV10-3 and TRBJ2-7, with 8 bases that match TRBD2. After removal of 3 bases from V and 4 bases from J, the junction contained 8 bases not matched to a gene. CDR1 and CDR2 (germline): ENHRY, SYGVKD. The CDR3 totals 15 residues. CDR3 sequence: CAISERGSGSYEQYF. CDR3 nucleotides: TGTGCCATCAGTGAAAGGGGGAGCGGGAGTTACGAGCAGTACTTC.

The rearrangement uses TRBV15 and TRBJ1-1; TRBD1 matches at 7 bases. The V gene end was trimmed by 0 bases and the J gene end by 6 bases; junction bases not matched to a gene: 7. The CDR3 extends over 15 amino acids. Germline V CDR1 and CDR2: LNHNV, YYDKDF (reference sequence). CDR3 amino acids: CATSRDLVQGAEAFF. The CDR3 region has the DNA TGTGCCACCAGCAGAGATCTCGTCCAGGGGGCTGAAGCTTTCTTT.